This T cell receptor beta chain is drawn from a study of blood T cells in healthy people across ages. In this sample, this clonotype turned up a few times. Germline assignment: CDR1 LNHNV and CDR2 YYDKDF (reference sequence). The CDR3 covers 11 residues. V lost 10 bases, J lost 8 bases, and 14 bases lay in between. A second about 6 to 12 cycle PCR used barcoded and J-beta primers. TCRdb re-called the 5' RACE reads through MiXCR, storing one row per CDR3 protein. This sample has around 1.7 million distinct CDR3 sequences, with roughly 27% found just once. With each sample, at least 5.5 micrograms of total RNA were extracted.

J is TRBJ1-2 and V is TRBV15; D ambiguous. The TCR originated in a woman aged 25 to 39 in good health. The sequencing input was blood. The DNA for the CDR3 is TGTGCCAACCCTCCTACGCTGGGCTACACCTTC. Translating it yields CANPPTLGYTF.